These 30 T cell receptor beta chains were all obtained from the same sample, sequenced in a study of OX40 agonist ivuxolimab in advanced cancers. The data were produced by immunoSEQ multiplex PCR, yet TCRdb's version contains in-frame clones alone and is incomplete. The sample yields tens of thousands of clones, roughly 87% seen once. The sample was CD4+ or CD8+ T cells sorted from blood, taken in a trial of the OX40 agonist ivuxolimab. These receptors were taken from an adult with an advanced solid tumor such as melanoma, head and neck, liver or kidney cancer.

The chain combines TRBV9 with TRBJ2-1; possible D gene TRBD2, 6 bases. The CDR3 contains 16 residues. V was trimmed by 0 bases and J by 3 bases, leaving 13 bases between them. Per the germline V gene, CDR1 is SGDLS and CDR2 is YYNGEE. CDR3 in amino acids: CASSVEGGTLYNEQFF. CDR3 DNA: TGTGCCAGCAGCGTAGAAGGCGGGACCCTCTACAATGAGCAGTTCTTC. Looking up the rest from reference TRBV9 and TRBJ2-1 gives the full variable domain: DSGVTQTPKHLITATGQRVTLRCSPRSGDLSVYWYQQSLDQGLQFLIQYYNGEERAKGNILERFSAQQFPDLHSELNLSSLELGDSALYFCASSVEGGTLYNEQFFGPGTRLTVL.

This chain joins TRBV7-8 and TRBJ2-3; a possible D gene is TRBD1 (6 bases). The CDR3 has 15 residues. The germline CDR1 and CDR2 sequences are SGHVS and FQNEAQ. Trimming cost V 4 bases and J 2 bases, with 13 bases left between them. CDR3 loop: CASSSRLGATDTQYF. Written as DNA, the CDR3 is TGTGCCAGCAGCTCTAGACTGGGGGCCACAGATACGCAGTATTTT.

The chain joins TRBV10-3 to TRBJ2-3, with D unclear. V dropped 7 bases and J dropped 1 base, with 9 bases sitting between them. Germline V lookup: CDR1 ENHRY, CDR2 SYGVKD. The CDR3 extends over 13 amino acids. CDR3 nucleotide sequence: TGTGCCATCATGGGTAACGGCACAGATACGCAGTATTTT. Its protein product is CAIMGNGTDTQYF.

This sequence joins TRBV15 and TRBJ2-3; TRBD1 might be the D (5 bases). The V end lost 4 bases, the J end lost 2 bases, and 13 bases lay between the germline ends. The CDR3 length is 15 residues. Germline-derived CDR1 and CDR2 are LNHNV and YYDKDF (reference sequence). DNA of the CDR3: TGTGCCACCAGCATCGATCAACAGGTCACAGATACGCAGTATTTT. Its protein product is CATSIDQQVTDTQYF. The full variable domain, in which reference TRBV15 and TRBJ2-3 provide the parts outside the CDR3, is DAMVIQNPRYQVTQFGKPVTLSCSQTLNHNVMYWYQQKSSQAPKLLFHYYDKDFNNEADTPDNFQSRRPNTSFCFLDIRSPGLGDTAMYLCATSIDQQVTDTQYFGPGTRLTVL.

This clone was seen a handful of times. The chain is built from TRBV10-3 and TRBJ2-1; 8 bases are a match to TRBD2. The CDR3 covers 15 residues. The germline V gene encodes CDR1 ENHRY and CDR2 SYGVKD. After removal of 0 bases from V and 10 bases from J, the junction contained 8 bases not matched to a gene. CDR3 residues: CAISESRTSKREQFF. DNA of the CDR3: TGTGCCATCAGTGAGTCGAGGACTAGCAAGAGGGAGCAGTTCTTC.

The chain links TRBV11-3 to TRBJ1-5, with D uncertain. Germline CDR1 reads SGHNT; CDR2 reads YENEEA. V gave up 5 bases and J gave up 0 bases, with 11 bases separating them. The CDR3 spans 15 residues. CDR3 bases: TGTGCCAGCAGCCCAGACCCTTATAGCAATCAGCCCCAGCATTTT. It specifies CASSPDPYSNQPQHF.

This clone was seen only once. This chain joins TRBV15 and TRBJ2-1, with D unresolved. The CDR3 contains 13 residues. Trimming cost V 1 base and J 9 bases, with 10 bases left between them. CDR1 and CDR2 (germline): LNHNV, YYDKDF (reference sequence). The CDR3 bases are TGTGCCACCAGCAGAGGCCCCGGTGGTGAGCAGTTCTTC. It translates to CATSRGPGGEQFF.

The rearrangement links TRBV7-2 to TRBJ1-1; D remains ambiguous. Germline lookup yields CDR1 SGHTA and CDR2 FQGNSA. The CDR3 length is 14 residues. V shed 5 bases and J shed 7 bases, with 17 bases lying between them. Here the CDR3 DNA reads TGTGCCAGCAGCCTCTCGGTAATTATATTTGAAGCTTTCTTT. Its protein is CASSLSVIIFEAFF.

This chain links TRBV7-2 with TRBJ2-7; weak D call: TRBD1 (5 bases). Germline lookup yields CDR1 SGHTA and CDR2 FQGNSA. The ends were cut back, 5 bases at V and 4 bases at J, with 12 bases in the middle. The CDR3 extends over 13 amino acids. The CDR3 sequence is CASSPGPGYEQYF. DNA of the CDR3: TGTGCCAGCAGCCCAGGACCAGGGTACGAGCAGTACTTC.

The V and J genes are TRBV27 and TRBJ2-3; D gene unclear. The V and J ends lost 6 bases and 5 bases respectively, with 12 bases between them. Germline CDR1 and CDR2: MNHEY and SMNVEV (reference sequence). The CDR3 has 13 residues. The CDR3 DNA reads TGTGCCAGCAGAAGTAAACCTTTAGATACGCAGTATTTT. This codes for CASRSKPLDTQYF.

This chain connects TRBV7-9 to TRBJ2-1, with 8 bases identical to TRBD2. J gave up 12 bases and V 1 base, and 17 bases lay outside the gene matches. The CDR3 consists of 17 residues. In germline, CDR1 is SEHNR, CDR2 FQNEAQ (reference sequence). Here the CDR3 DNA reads TGTGCCAGCAGCTTAGAATCCGGGACTAGGGGCCGGGGGGGGCAGTTCTTC. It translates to CASSLESGTRGRGGQFF.

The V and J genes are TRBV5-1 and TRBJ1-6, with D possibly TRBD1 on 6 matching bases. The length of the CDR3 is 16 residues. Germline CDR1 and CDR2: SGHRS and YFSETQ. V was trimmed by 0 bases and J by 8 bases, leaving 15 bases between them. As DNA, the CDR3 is TGCGCCAGCAGCTTGGGAACAGGGAGCGGTTATTCACCCCTCCACTTT. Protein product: CASSLGTGSGYSPLHF.

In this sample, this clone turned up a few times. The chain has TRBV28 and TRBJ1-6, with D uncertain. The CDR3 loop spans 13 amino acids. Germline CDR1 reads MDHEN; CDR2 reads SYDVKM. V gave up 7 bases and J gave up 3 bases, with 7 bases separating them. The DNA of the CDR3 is TGTGCCAGCACGGACCTCTATAATTCACCCCTCCACTTT. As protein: CASTDLYNSPLHF. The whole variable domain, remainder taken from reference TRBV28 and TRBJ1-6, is DVKVTQSSRYLVKRTGEKVFLECVQDMDHENMFWYRQDPGLGLRLIYFSYDVKMKEKGDIPEGYSVSREKKERFSLILESASTNQTSMYLCASTDLYNSPLHFGNGTRLTVT.

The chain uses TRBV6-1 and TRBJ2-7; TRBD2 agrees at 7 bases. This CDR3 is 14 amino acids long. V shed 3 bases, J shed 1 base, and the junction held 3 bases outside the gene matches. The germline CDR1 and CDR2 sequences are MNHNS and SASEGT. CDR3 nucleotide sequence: TGTGCCAGCAGTGATGGGGGGGATTCCTACGAGCAGTACTTC. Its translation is CASSDGGDSYEQYF.

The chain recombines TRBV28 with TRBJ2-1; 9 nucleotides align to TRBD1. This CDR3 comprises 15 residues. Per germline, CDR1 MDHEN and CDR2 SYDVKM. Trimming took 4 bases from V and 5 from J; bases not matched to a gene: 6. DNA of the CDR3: TGTGCCAGCAGTTCCCCCGGGACAGGGAACAATGAGCAGTTCTTC. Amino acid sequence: CASSSPGTGNNEQFF.

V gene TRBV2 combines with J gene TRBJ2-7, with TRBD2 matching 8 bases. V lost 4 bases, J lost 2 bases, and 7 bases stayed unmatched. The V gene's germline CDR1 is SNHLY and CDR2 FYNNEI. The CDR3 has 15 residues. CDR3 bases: TGTGCCAGCAGTGGACCTACTAGCGGACCCTACGAGCAGTACTTC. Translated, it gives CASSGPTSGPYEQYF.

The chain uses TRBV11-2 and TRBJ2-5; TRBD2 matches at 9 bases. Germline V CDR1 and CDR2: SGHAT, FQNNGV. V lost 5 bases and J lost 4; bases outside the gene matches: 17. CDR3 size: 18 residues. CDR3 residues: CASSPGGSGRLGRETQYF. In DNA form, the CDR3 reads TGTGCCAGCAGCCCGGGGGGTAGCGGGAGATTGGGGCGAGAGACCCAGTACTTC.

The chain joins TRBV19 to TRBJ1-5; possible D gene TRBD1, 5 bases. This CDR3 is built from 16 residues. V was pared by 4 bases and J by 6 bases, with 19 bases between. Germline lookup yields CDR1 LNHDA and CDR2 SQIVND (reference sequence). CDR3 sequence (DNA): TGTGCCAGTAGTACCCTCAGAAGGGGCGTTAGTCAGCCCCAGCATTTT. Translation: CASSTLRRGVSQPQHF. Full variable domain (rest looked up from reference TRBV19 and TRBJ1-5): DGGITQSPKYLFRKEGQNVTLSCEQNLNHDAMYWYRQDPGQGLRLIYYSQIVNDFQKGDIAEGYSVSREKKESFPLTVTSAQKNPTAFYLCASSTLRRGVSQPQHFGDGTRLSIL.

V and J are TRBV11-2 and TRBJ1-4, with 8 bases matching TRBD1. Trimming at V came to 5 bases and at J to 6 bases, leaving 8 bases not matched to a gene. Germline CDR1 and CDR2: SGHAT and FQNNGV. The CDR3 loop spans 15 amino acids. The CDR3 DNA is TGTGCCAGCAGCCTCGGACAGGGATGGGATGAAAAACTGTTTTTT. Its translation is CASSLGQGWDEKLFF.

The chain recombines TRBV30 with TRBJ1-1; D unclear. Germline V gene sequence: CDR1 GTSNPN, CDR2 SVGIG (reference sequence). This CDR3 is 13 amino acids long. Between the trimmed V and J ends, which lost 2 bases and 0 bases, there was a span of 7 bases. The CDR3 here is CAWSRRMNTEAFF. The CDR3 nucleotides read TGTGCCTGGAGTCGACGGATGAACACTGAAGCTTTCTTT. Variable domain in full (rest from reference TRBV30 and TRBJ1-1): SQTIHQWPATLVQPVGSPLSLECTVEGTSNPNLYWYRQAAGRGLQLLFYSVGIGQISSEVPQNLSASRPQDRQFILSSKKLLLSDSGFYLCAWSRRMNTEAFFGQGTRLTVV.

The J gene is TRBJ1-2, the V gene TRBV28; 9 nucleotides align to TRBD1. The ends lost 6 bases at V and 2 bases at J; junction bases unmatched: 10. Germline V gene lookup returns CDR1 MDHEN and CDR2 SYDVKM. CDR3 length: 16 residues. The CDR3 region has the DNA TGTGCCAGCAGCCAGAGGGACAGGGACGGGAACTATGGCTACACCTTC. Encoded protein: CASSQRDRDGNYGYTF.

For the CDR3, the DNA is TGTGCCAGCAGGGGGGACTGGAACACTGAAGCTTTCTTT. As protein: CASRGDWNTEAFF. The gene calls are TRBV6-5 and TRBJ1-1, with a possible D match to TRBD1 (5 bases). Germline CDR1 reads MNHEY; CDR2 reads SVGAGI. This CDR3 has 13 amino acids. Trimming shortened V by 6 bases and J by 1 base, and 9 bases separated the two germline ends.

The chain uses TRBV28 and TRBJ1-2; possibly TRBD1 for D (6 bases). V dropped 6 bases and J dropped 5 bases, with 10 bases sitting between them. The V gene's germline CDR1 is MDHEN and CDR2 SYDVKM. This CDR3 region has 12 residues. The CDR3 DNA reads TGTGCCAGCAGGTCACAGGGTTATGGCTACACCTTC. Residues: CASRSQGYGYTF.

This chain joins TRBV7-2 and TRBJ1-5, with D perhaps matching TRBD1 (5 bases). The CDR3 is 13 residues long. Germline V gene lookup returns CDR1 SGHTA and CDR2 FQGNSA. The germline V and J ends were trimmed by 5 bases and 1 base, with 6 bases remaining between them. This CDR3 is CASSRQSNQPQHF. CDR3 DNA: TGTGCCAGCAGCAGACAGAGCAATCAGCCCCAGCATTTT.

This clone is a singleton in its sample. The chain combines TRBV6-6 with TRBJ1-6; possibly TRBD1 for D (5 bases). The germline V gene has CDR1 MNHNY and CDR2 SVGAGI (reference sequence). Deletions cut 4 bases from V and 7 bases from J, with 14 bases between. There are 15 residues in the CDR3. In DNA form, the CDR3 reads TGTGCCAGCAGTTCCATGGGACTTGCGAATTCACCCCTCCACTTT. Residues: CASSSMGLANSPLHF.

CDR3 in DNA: TGTGCCATCACCGAAAAGGCTAGCGTGGACGAGCAGTACTTC. Amino acid sequence: CAITEKASVDEQYF. The chain combines TRBV10-3 with TRBJ2-7, with D perhaps matching TRBD2 (6 bases). V was trimmed by 7 bases and J by 5 bases, leaving 18 bases between them. Germline V CDR1 and CDR2: ENHRY, SYGVKD. The CDR3 has 14 residues.

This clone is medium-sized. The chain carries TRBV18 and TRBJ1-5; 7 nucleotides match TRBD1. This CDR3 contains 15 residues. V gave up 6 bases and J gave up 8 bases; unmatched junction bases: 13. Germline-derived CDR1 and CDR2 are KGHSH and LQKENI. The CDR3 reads CASSATQGVSEPQHF. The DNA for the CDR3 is TGTGCCAGCTCGGCGACGCAGGGGGTATCGGAGCCCCAGCATTTT.

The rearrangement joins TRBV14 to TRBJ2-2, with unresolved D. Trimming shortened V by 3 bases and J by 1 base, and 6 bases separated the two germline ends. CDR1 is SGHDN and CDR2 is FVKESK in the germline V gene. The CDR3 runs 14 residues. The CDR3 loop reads CASSHYGNTGELFF. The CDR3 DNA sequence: TGTGCCAGCAGCCATTACGGGAACACCGGGGAGCTGTTTTTT.

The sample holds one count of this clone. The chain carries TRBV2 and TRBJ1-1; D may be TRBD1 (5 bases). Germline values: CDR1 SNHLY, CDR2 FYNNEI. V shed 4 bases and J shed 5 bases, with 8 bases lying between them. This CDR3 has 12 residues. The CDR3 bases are TGTGCCAGCAGTGTCGGGGGTACTGAAGCTTTCTTT. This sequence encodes CASSVGGTEAFF.

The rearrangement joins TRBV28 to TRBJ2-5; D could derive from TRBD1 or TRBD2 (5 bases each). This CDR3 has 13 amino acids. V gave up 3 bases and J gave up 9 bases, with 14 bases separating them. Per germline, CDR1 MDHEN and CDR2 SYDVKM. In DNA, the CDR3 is TGTGCCAGCAGTTTCGGACACCAGGGAGCCCAGTACTTC. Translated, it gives CASSFGHQGAQYF.